This T cell receptor beta chain originates from a study of cytomegalovirus exposure and HLA in healthy donors. Study information: Most genotyped donors, over 70% of 300 to 400, had Caucasian-associated genetic ancestry. Study results and caveats: Altogether, 150 or so TCR beta chains were recorded as cytomegalovirus-associated. When the data were analyzed later, several of the most significant clusters appeared to be linked to common viral pathogens.

The PCR was carried out with 60 Vbeta primers and 13 Jbeta primers. Method: immunoSEQ multiplex PCR; TCRdb's copy keeps in-frame clones and lacks some. The sample includes 110,000 to 150,000 clones, approximately 82% of them seen just once. The CDR3 extends over 17 amino acids. CDR1 and CDR2 (germline): SGHRS, YFSETQ. The junction had 14 bases not matched to a gene; V was cut back by 1 base and J by 9 bases. As concerns this clone: Its target is unknown.

Sample: PBMCs. This sequence originates from a man younger than 35 in good health and CMV-seropositive. J is TRBJ2-1 and V is TRBV5-1, with 9 bases lining up with TRBD2. CDR3: CASSLSPGTSSTVEQFF. The CDR3 coding sequence is TGCGCCAGCAGCTTGTCCCCTGGGACTAGCAGTACTGTTGAGCAGTTCTTC.